The following is a TCR beta chain sequence with its context. Using immunoSEQ multiplex PCR, the repertoire was profiled, and TCRdb retains in-frame clones only, with some absent. The sample contains some 240,000 clones, 60% to 70% of which appear only once. Germline V gene data show CDR1 as SGHDN and CDR2 as FVKESK. Trimming shortened V by 5 bases and J by 2 bases, and 11 bases separated the two germline ends. The CDR3 sequence is 14 residues long. These data originate in a study of shared clonotypes between healthy human individuals. This TCR was sampled from a man younger than 40 in good health. The chain has TRBV14 and TRBJ2-3; D may be TRBD2 (6 bases). Sequences were obtained from memory CD4+ T cells sorted from blood. Described subset: CD45RA-negative fraction. The CDR3: CASSWDSYTDTQYF. CDR3 nucleotide sequence: TGTGCCAGCAGCTGGGACTCCTACACAGATACGCAGTATTTT.